The clone carrying this T cell receptor (beta chain) appeared a few times. Sequencing of TCR beta was undertaken in CD8+ and CD4+ T cells derived from blood. Control patients had untreated stable or active relapsing-remitting multiple sclerosis by revised McDonald criteria. TEMRA cells were FACS-enriched, and CD8+ and CD4+ T cells were isolated negatively. With random hexamers, reverse transcription was performed on about 0.5 to 1 ug of RNA. Multiplex immunoSEQ PCR targeted 54 Vbeta and 13 Jbeta TCR beta segments. TCRdb fed the immunoSEQ multiplex PCR reads into MiXCR, producing one record per CDR3 protein. The table lists around 130,000 distinct CDR3 sequences, about 90% of them singletons, with about 0.25% in the top ten. These data belong to a study of CD8 T cells in Susac syndrome. Sequencing input: CD8+ T cells from PBMCs. The sequence came from a human donor with multiple sclerosis.

This CDR3 reads CASSQRNTEAFF. DNA of the CDR3: TGTGCCAGCAGTCAACGGAACACTGAAGCTTTCTTT. The J gene is TRBJ1-1, the V gene TRBV27; D gene uncertain. V lost 5 bases, J lost 1 base, and 5 bases lay in between. The CDR3 runs to 12 residues. Germline V gene sequence: CDR1 MNHEY, CDR2 SMNVEV (reference sequence).